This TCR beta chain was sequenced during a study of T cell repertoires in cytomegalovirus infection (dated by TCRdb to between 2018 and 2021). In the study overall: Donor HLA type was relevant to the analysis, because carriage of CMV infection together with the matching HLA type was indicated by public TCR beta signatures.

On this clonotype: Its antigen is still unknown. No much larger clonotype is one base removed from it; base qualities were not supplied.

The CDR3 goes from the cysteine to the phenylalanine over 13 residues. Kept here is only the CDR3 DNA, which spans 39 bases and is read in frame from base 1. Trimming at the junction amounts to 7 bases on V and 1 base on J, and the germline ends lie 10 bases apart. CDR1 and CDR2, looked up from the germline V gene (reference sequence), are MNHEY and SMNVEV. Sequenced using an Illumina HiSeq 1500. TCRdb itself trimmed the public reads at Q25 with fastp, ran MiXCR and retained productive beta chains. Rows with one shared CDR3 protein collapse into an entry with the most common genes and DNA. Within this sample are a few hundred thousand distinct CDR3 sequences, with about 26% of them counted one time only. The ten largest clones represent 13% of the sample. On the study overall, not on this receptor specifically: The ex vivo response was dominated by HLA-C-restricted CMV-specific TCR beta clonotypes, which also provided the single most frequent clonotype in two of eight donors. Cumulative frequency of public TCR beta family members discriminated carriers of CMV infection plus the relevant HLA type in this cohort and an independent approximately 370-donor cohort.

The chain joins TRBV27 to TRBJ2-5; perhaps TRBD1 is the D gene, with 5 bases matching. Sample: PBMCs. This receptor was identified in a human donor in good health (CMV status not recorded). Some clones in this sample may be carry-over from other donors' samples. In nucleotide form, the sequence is TGTGCCAGCAAACAGGATACCCAAGAGACCCAGTACTTC. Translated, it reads CASKQDTQETQYF.